One TCR beta chain is described in this entry. The antigen it binds to is not known. No quality values exist for individual bases; no much larger clone is one base distant. The donors were healthy, HIV-negative adults with no recently reported acute infections or vaccinations. Every donor was a Caucasian adult living in Nashville, Tennessee, USA. CD8 memory samples consisted of magnetically selected CD45RO+ cells combined with CCR7-negative CD45RA+ effector memory (TemRA) cells. Blood was obtained by leukapheresis, after which PBMCs were separated by Ficoll-Histopaque density gradient centrifugation and cryopreserved in liquid nitrogen vapor phase. Analytical flow cytometry was used to check the purity and quantity of each magnetically sorted T cell population. Genomic DNA was isolated from each sorted fraction and quantified by UV absorbance on a Nanodrop 2000c. Using the deep immunoSEQ assay, TCR CDR3 regions were amplified from genomic DNA by multiplex PCR. Genomic DNA extracted from each cell subset was distributed evenly over all wells of several immunoSEQ 96-well plates, and each plate served as one replicate. For sorted subsets, approximately 200 ng of genomic DNA, equivalent to around 30,000 T cell genomes, went into each replicate PCR. Purified libraries were measured with a Qubit 3.0 fluorometer, size-checked on a Bioanalyzer 2100, and measured again with the KAPA Library Quantification kit. A separate single-read 150-cycle Illumina NextSeq 550 flow cell was used to sequence each immunoSEQ 96-well plate. The original methods were these. Because the immunoSEQ output held only junctional sequences and lacked quality scores, the filtering could not match the filtering applied to full-length reads. Sequences were annotated with PyIR, a Python wrapper for IgBLAST v1.9, using IMGT germline references to assign V/J genes and CDR3. Any read was removed if the V/J assignment was weak (E-value above 1e-6), the CDR3 was missing, or the read contained stop codons, out-of-frame junctions, or ambiguous translated residues. A V3J clonotype was defined by an identical inferred V gene, J gene, and CDR3 amino acid sequence. Percentage overlap between repertoires was computed as shared unique clonotypes divided by the size of the smaller repertoire. Three approaches were used to assess repertoire richness: RTK rarefaction, the Chao1 estimator, and Recon v2.1 estimates of unobserved clonotypes. OLGA was used to compute generation probabilities for all TCRbeta clonotypes that the gDNA method yielded from a handful of donors. Sourced from immuneACCESS, this table was stored by TCRdb with only in-frame sequences that have V and J called. A share of the clones is absent; for the studies checked, an unresolved V gene accounts for under half, and the remainder has no known explanation. The D gene and trimming were derived from the DNA, and the V and J assignments and clone size from that table. Recorded for this sample are 550,000 to 800,000 clones; around 90% of them occurred a single time. About 34% of the sample comes from the top ten.

Spanning cysteine to phenylalanine, the CDR3 consists of 15 amino acids. The retained sequence is limited to the CDR3, 45 bases, with the frame set at the first base. CDR1 and CDR2 were assigned from the germline V gene as SGDLS and YYNGEE. For this chain, trimming is 3 bases at the V end and 3 bases at the J end, and the number of junction bases without a gene match is 6. The data derive from a study of shared clonotypes between healthy human individuals (dated by TCRdb to 2018 to 2020). Notes on the research overall: The cohort comprised a couple of women and a few men aged 18 to 49 years. For each donor, CD4 naive and CD4 memory were each run on three plates, CD8 naive on two plates, and CD8 memory on one plate. To increase sequencing depth and limit assay-specific biases, different laboratories used diverse techniques to prepare libraries and sequence TCR repertoires. Each donor's leukapheresis produced roughly between about 0.9 and 9.5 billion PBMCs. To estimate repertoire size and how much clonotypes are shared between individuals, the study performed deep sequencing of blood TCR repertoires from a few healthy adults. Results the study describes overall, beyond this receptor: Sampling was restricted to blood, and TCR repertoires in tissues likely differ from the TCR repertoires found in blood. Because the study included a small number of donors, the genetic and exposure-history diversity represented was limited. Around 5% of naive CD4, around 4% of naive CD8, about 2.1% of memory CD4, and more than 0.35% of memory CD8 clonotypes were shared across a few donors. Even with the large sequencing depth, rarefaction of the sorted-subset datasets indicated that sequencing was incomplete. Pairwise subsampling indicated that sequencing depth was expected to affect the degree of clonotype sharing among donors. Compared with non-shared clonotypes, clonotypes shared by all four sorted-subset donors had higher generation probabilities. Larger estimated clonotype richness was generally found for naive subsets than for memory subsets.

The clonotype comes from a man between 18 and 29 years old in good health. Some clones in this sample may be carry-over from other donors' samples. Specimen: memory CD8+ T cells from PBMCs. Read against the paper, the sample's cell subset or site label means: CD45RO+ cells pooled with CCR7-negative TemRA cells. The sequence is built from TRBV9 and TRBJ2-3, with 8 bases in between that match TRBD1. The nucleotide sequence reads as follows: TGTGCCAGCAGCGGGACAGGGTTGATGACAGATACGCAGTATTTT. It codes for CASSGTGLMTDTQYF.